This T cell receptor (beta chain) stems from a study of human T cells and chemical hapten exposure. Regarding the study as a whole: Expanded TCRs showed more large CDR3 clusters than pre-sensitization or healthy control sets.

The time point is: pre-sensitization, week 0. Sample treatment: therapeutic diphenylcyclopropenone sensitization with weekly scalp DPC. Unfractionated whole blood was the source from which total RNA was extracted. MiXCR was run by TCRdb on the RACE reads, yielding one entry per CDR3 protein. In the table there are around 350,000 distinct CDR3 sequences, 5.5% of which are singletons. The ends were cut back, 4 bases at V and 2 bases at J, with 16 bases in the middle. In germline, CDR1 is SGHRS, CDR2 YFSETQ. This CDR3 contains 15 residues. This clonotype turned up a few times. Antigen unknown. V usage is TRBV5-1 and J usage is TRBJ2-7; TRBD1 is a possible D gene (6 bases). The input for sequencing was whole blood, taken in connection with sensitization to the hapten diphenylcyclopropenone (DPC). This TCR was recovered from a woman between 18 and 30 years old with alopecia areata. Some clones in this sample may be carry-over from other donors' samples. As DNA, the CDR3 is TGCGCCAGCAGCAAAGACAGGCGGCCCACCTACGAGCAGTACTTC. The encoded protein is CASSKDRRPTYEQYF. The complete variable domain, with remaining parts taken from reference TRBV5-1 and TRBJ2-7, reads KAGVTQTPRYLIKTRGQQVTLSCSPISGHRSVSWYQQTPGQGLQFLFEYFSETQRNKGNFPGRFSGRQFSNSRSEMNVSTLELGDSALYLCASSKDRRPTYEQYFGPGTRLTVT.